This T cell receptor (beta chain) appears in the sequencing data of a study of T cells in women clearing cervical HPV infection. Clones were read by immunoSEQ multiplex PCR, and TCRdb kept only the in-frame ones, dropping some. The sample totals roughly 30,000 clones. On this clone itself: The read stops 3 residues short of the end of the CDR3; the missing end is completed from the germline J gene.

The germline V gene encodes CDR1 DFQATT and CDR2 SNEGSKA (reference sequence). Trimming left V 0 bases short and J 0 bases short, with 10 bases between. The length of the CDR3 is 15 residues. This clonotype originated in a woman aged 18 to 75 with a cervical HPV16 infection that either progressed to CIN3+ or cleared (not recorded which). Sequencing was done on a sample of blood buffy coat. V and J are TRBV20-1 and TRBJ2-3; tentatively, D is TRBD2 (5 bases). CDR3 residues: CSARDTGISTDTQYF. Partial CDR3 DNA: TGCAGTGCTAGAGATACGGGGATTAGCACAGATACG.